The 19 T cell receptor beta chains below come from one sample, sequenced in a study of cytomegalovirus exposure and HLA in healthy donors. The PCR was carried out with 60 Vbeta primers and 13 Jbeta primers. Profiling relied on immunoSEQ multiplex PCR, and the TCRdb table lists in-frame clones only, not all of them. The table includes about 160,000 clones, roughly 76% detected once. Sequenced input: PBMCs. Every receptor here comes from a woman aged 50 to 60 in good health and CMV-seronegative.

In this sample, this clone turned up a few times. The chain employs TRBV7-2 and TRBJ1-4; 9 nucleotides match TRBD1. Germline lookup yields CDR1 SGHTA and CDR2 FQGNSA. Trimming took 5 bases from V and 13 from J; bases not matched to a gene: 11. This CDR3 has 14 amino acids. CDR3 loop: CASSQSGTGTSLFF. CDR3 sequence (DNA): TGTGCCAGCAGCCAAAGCGGGACAGGGACATCACTGTTTTTT.

This clone was observed a single time. The CDR3 DNA sequence: TGTGCCACCCTACACCGGGGTATGAGCAATCAGCCCCAGCATTTT. Protein sequence: CATLHRGMSNQPQHF. The chain joins TRBV28 to TRBJ1-5; D remains unclear. The V and J ends lost 10 bases and 1 base respectively, with 17 bases between them. The CDR3 runs to 15 residues. Germline CDR1 reads MDHEN; CDR2 reads SYDVKM.

V gene TRBV11-2 combines with J gene TRBJ2-3, with D unresolved. V was pared by 3 bases and J by 2 bases, with 9 bases between. CDR1 and CDR2 from the germline V gene are SGHAT and FQNNGV. CDR3 length equals 14 residues. The CDR3 region is CASSFLVLTDTQYF. The CDR3 DNA reads as TGTGCCAGCAGCTTTCTGGTACTCACAGATACGCAGTATTTT. The whole variable domain, filled in from reference TRBV11-2 and TRBJ2-3, reads EAGVAQSPRYKIIEKRQSVAFWCNPISGHATLYWYQQILGQGPKLLIQFQNNGVVDDSQLPKDRFSAERLKGVDSTLKIQPAKLEDSAVYLCASSFLVLTDTQYFGPGTRLTVL.

The J gene is TRBJ1-5, the V gene TRBV2; a weak D match, TRBD1 (6 bases). Germline V gene data show CDR1 as SNHLY and CDR2 as FYNNEI. The CDR3 runs 14 residues. The V end lost 6 bases, the J end lost 3 bases, and 12 bases lay between the germline ends. The CDR3 nucleotides read TGTGCCAGCAGCAGGGGAGGGATCAATCAGCCCCAGCATTTT. It yields the protein CASSRGGINQPQHF.

This sequence joins TRBV4-3 and TRBJ2-3; 12 bases are shared with TRBD2. Losses at the gene ends were 4 bases for V and 3 bases for J; bases not matched to a gene: 2. Germline V gives CDR1 LGHNA, CDR2 YSLEER. The CDR3 contains 15 residues. For the CDR3, the DNA is TGCGCCAGCAGCCGCGGACTAGCGGGAACAGATACGCAGTATTTT. It specifies CASSRGLAGTDTQYF.

V is TRBV27 and J is TRBJ2-7, with D possibly being TRBD1 (5 bases). Germline CDR1 and CDR2: MNHEY and SMNVEV (reference sequence). V was trimmed by 8 bases and J by 0 bases, leaving 23 bases between them. The length of the CDR3 is 17 residues. The CDR3 loop reads CASSGQGLRRSSYEQYF. CDR3 coding DNA: TGTGCCAGCTCGGGCCAGGGCCTTCGTAGGAGCTCCTACGAGCAGTACTTC.

In this sample, this clone turned up once. CDR3 residues: CASSIGIMNYGYTF. The CDR3 region has the DNA TGTGCCAGTAGTATCGGGATAATGAACTATGGCTACACCTTC. V usage is TRBV19 and J usage is TRBJ1-2; D is unclear. V shed 3 bases and J shed 2 bases, with 10 bases lying between them. CDR1 LNHDA and CDR2 SQIVND come from the germline V gene (reference sequence). The CDR3 runs 14 residues.

The chain couples TRBV5-1 to TRBJ2-7; possibly TRBD1 for D (6 bases). Germline V lookup: CDR1 SGHRS, CDR2 YFSETQ. Trimming removed 2 bases at V and 4 bases at J, with 7 bases between. The CDR3 has 12 residues. The CDR3 nucleotides are TGCGCCAGCAGCTTAGACAGGTACGAGCAGTACTTC. This codes for CASSLDRYEQYF.

V gene TRBV29-1 combines with J gene TRBJ1-1; D not resolved. V was trimmed by 3 bases and J by 1 base, leaving 6 bases between them. CDR3 length: 12 amino acids. Germline CDR1 SQVTM, CDR2 ANQGSEA. The CDR3 DNA reads as TGCAGCGTTGACAGAACGAACACTGAAGCTTTCTTT. It translates to CSVDRTNTEAFF.

The chain is built from TRBV5-6 and TRBJ1-2; no clear D. Trimming took off 3 bases at V and 0 bases at J, with 9 bases between the two ends. The CDR3 is 14 residues long. The germline V gene encodes CDR1 SGHDT and CDR2 YYEEEE. The CDR3 reads CASSYVAANYGYTF. CDR3 bases: TGTGCCAGCAGCTATGTTGCAGCTAACTATGGCTACACCTTC. Drawing the rest from reference TRBV5-6 and TRBJ1-2, the complete variable domain is DAGVTQSPTHLIKTRGQQVTLRCSPKSGHDTVSWYQQALGQGPQFIFQYYEEEERQRGNFPDRFSGHQFPNYSSELNVNALLLGDSALYLCASSYVAANYGYTFGSGTRLTVV.

The chain combines TRBV30 with TRBJ2-7, with 10 bases fitting TRBD2. The CDR3 has 14 residues. The ends lost 2 bases at V and 1 base at J; junction bases unmatched: 2. Germline V lookup: CDR1 GTSNPN, CDR2 SVGIG (reference sequence). The CDR3 loop is CAWSSTSGSYEQYF. For the CDR3, the DNA is TGTGCCTGGAGTTCGACTAGCGGGTCCTACGAGCAGTACTTC.

This clone has just a few counts. The rearrangement uses TRBV14 and TRBJ2-3; D ambiguous. The germline gives CDR1 SGHDN, CDR2 FVKESK. Trimming removed 2 bases from V and 6 bases from J, with 12 bases in between. The CDR3 has 14 residues. The CDR3, as DNA: TGTGCCAGCAGCCAAACCTCAACACACGATACGCAGTATTTT. Translated: CASSQTSTHDTQYF.

CDR3 sequence reads: CASSGDGYTF. The CDR3 region has the DNA TGTGCCAGTTCAGGGGATGGCTACACCTTC. The chain combines TRBV9 with TRBJ1-2; maybe TRBD1 (6 bases). V was clipped by 8 bases and J by 6 bases, with 8 bases between them. The CDR3 runs to 10 residues. Germline lookup yields CDR1 SGDLS and CDR2 YYNGEE.

The chain joins TRBV6-5 to TRBJ1-1; TRBD1 matches 7 bases. Unmatched junction bases numbered 8, after V lost 9 bases and J lost 10 bases. CDR1 and CDR2 (germline): MNHEY, SVGAGI. This CDR3 region has 11 residues. The CDR3 nucleotides read TGTGCCAGTTACGACAGGGTGGGAGCTTTCTTT. It specifies CASYDRVGAFF.

CDR3 DNA sequence: TGCAGCGCCGGTGGGACAGGGGTCCAGCAGTACTTC. Its translation is CSAGGTGVQQYF. V is TRBV29-1 and J is TRBJ2-5; 10 bases map to TRBD1. The germline CDR1 and CDR2 sequences are SQVTM and ANQGSEA. This CDR3 region has 12 residues. After removal of 7 bases from V and 11 bases from J, the junction contained 10 bases not matched to a gene.

The chain couples TRBV9 to TRBJ1-4; no clear D gene. CDR3 length: 13 amino acids. The germline V and J ends were trimmed by 0 bases and 7 bases, with 7 bases remaining between them. Germline CDR1 and CDR2: SGDLS and YYNGEE. The CDR3 bases are TGTGCCAGCAGCGTAGAACCCAGTGAAAAACTGTTTTTT. Its translation is CASSVEPSEKLFF.

The chain couples TRBV5-4 to TRBJ2-5; D is perhaps TRBD1 (5 bases). CDR1 is SGHNT, CDR2 YYREEE, per germline (reference sequence). Deletions cut 4 bases from V and 3 bases from J, with 13 bases between. This CDR3 has 14 amino acids. CDR3 coding DNA: TGTGCCAGCAGCCCTCAGGGAAGAGAAGAGACCCAGTACTTC. Translated, it gives CASSPQGREETQYF.

The chain carries TRBV15 and TRBJ1-2, with D tentatively TRBD1 (6 bases). Germline V gives CDR1 LNHNV, CDR2 YYDKDF (reference sequence). The CDR3 loop spans 15 amino acids. Trimming shortened V by 3 bases and J by 4 bases, and 15 bases separated the two germline ends. DNA of the CDR3: TGTGCCACCAGCAGGCCTACCCAGGGGACCTATGGCTACACCTTC. This sequence encodes CATSRPTQGTYGYTF.

This clone has only a few counts. This chain's CDR3 is CASSFSSPRYYGYTF. The CDR3 DNA sequence: TGTGCCAGCAGCTTTTCCTCTCCCAGATACTATGGCTACACCTTC. This chain joins TRBV5-4 and TRBJ1-2; D not resolved. V lost 2 bases, J lost 3 bases, and 14 bases lay in between. Per germline, CDR1 SGHNT and CDR2 YYREEE (reference sequence). CDR3 length: 15 residues.